This record looks at one T cell receptor beta chain sequence and its context. No antigen is known for it. Base qualities are not at hand, and no much larger clone is one base apart. The data derive from a study of regulatory and conventional T cells in RAG deficiency (dated by TCRdb to 2017 to 2019). Regarding the complete study: The study used high-throughput TCR beta sequencing to compare repertoire diversity and composition of Treg, conventional CD4+ and CD8+ T cells between RAG-deficient patients and healthy controls. Results the study describes overall, beyond this receptor: All patient T-cell subsets had shorter CDR3 lengths; Omenn syndrome patients showed >85% Treg-Tconv repertoire overlap at nucleotide and amino acid level. For some subjects, some T-cell subset analyses were not performed. Markedly lower Shannon entropy and higher Simpson indices were observed in RAG-deficient patients than in control T-cell subpopulations. Sorted CD25-high CD127-low cells from Omenn syndrome patients may represent peripherally activated cells rather than bona fide Treg cells. In Omenn syndrome and CID/AS patients compared with controls, around 100-fold fewer unique TCR beta sequences were detected from Treg cells, versus 8.5 to 10-fold fewer for other subsets.

Before genomic DNA was extracted, conventional CD4+ T cells were isolated from blood as CD25-low CD127-high cells. For repertoire analyses, the comparison group consisted of roughly 8 healthy control donors. The CDR3 has 18 amino acids, counting the end cysteine and phenylalanine. Only CDR3 DNA remains: 54 bases, in frame from the first base. CDR1 MNHNS and CDR2 SASEGT were looked up in the germline V gene. Cut back by 1 base and 2 bases, the V and J ends lie 18 bases apart. Receptors were amplified or captured by the immunoSEQ multiplex PCR assay. Rearranged TCR beta chain products were amplified from the genomic DNA of sorted T-cell subsets and were then sequenced. The paper's data handling went like this. Shannon entropy and Simpson indices were used to measure the diversity of productive TCR beta rearrangements in each repertoire. To gauge clonal expansion, the frequencies of the 100 most abundant productive TCR beta clonotypes among total reads were added together. The TRB repertoires were scored with a self-reactivity index that is based on amino acid usage at CDR3beta positions 6 and 7. Two-way ANOVA was applied to the repertoire analyses, whereas Student t or Mann-Whitney tests were applied to the flow cytometric analyses. Held by TCRdb, this immuneACCESS table contains in-frame sequences only and omits some clones. Under half of the omission traces to an unresolved V gene where checked; the cause of the rest is unknown. Clonal size and the V and J genes are those of that table, whereas D and trimming came from the DNA. Here the sample has about 30,000 clones; more than 90% occur a single time. The ten largest make up about 0.36% of the sample.

The data also belong to a second study, concerning regulatory T cells. The second study also describes: For the multiplex PCR, 52 forward TRBV primers and 13 reverse TRBJ primers were used, and amplification bias was corrected with both assay-based and computational methods. Repertoires from patients had restricted unique TRB V-J pairs and skewed V and J gene usage, with the strongest effect in regulatory T cells. T-cell receptor beta repertoires of sorted regulatory, conventional CD4+ and CD8+ T cells were compared between CD3G-deficient patients and healthy controls. Ficoll density separation was used to isolate peripheral blood mononuclear cells. Within the immunoSEQ assay, multiplex PCR amplified rearranged TRB loci from genomic DNA. TRB amplicons were sequenced on an Illumina HiSeq platform. Raw sequences were error-filtered and aligned to reference gene sequences by custom algorithms, then analyzed with the immunoSEQ online tools. The frequencies of productive and nonproductive TRB rearrangements were evaluated among unique sequences as well as among total sequences. Groups were compared by t tests, Mann-Whitney tests or two-way ANOVA performed in Prism software.

This clonotype was sampled from a human donor in good health. The sequenced material came from CD25- CD4+ T cells sorted from blood. The rearranged chain carries TRBV6-1 and TRBJ1-5; the D gene is unclear. The bases read TGTGCCAGCAGTGAAGTCTTTACGCCAGGTGTGGGCAATCAGCCCCAGCATTTT. Its protein is CASSEVFTPGVGNQPQHF.